Described below is a single T cell receptor beta chain sequence and its context. The junction departs from the called germline gene at one end, perhaps through a read error. For the second PCR, which ran for about 7 to 11 cycles, a sample-barcoded 5' primer and a J-beta primer mix were used. Using its own MiXCR run on the 5' RACE reads, TCRdb lists one record per CDR3 protein. The table records 900,000 to 950,000 distinct CDR3 sequences, roughly 29% of them present only once. This entry belongs to a study of blood T cells in healthy people across ages. In germline, CDR1 is LNHNV, CDR2 YYDKDF (reference sequence). This CDR3 is 16 amino acids long. These data were also filed under a second study, of T cells of mothers and their children.

The sample taken for sequencing was blood. The sequence came from a woman in her forties in good health. V usage is TRBV15 and J usage is TRBJ2-7; weak D call: TRBD1 (6 bases). The CDR3 sequence is CATGRGTGTNSYEQYF. CDR3 nucleotides: TGTGCCACCGGCAGAGGAACCGGGACAAACTCCTACGAGCAGTACTTC.